A single T cell receptor beta chain is shown here with its context. Its specificity is unknown. The data derive from a study of a mutant IDH1 vaccine in newly diagnosed glioma. Study-wide background: Treated patients were approximately 62% male, 37.5% female, mean age around 40 years.

Broader study findings: Evidence of vaccine-induced immune responses was documented in over 85% of patients. Top peripheral T cell clonotype shifts appeared unrelated to pseudoprogression.

V lost 4 bases, J lost 7 bases, and 4 bases stayed unmatched. The germline gives CDR1 MNHEY, CDR2 SVGAGI. This CDR3 region has 13 residues. As to time point: week 47, end of study. The vaccine gave 300 ug of a 20-mer mutant IDH1 peptide subcutaneously per dose. Sequencing used immunoSEQ multiplex PCR; TCRdb keeps in-frame clones, though not all of them. The repertoire includes more than 10,000 clones, roughly four fifths of them detected once, and about 4.2% sits in the top ten. The sample here was PBMCs, taken from a glioma patient whose treatment included an IDH1 peptide vaccine. The chain recombines TRBV6-5 with TRBJ2-1; 7 nucleotides align to TRBD1. The source is a woman aged 40-49 years with glioma. CDR3: CASSSWGQNEQFF. CDR3 nucleotides: TGTGCCAGCAGTTCCTGGGGACAGAATGAGCAGTTCTTC.